This record concerns one T cell receptor (beta chain) sequence. It lacks a known antigen. No base qualities exist here, and no much larger clone lies one base off it. These data belong to a study of blood T cell repertoires in COVID-19 (dated by TCRdb to the early 2020s). Regarding the research as a whole: Samples covering the acute and convalescent phases of COVID-19 were provided by collaborators in the United States, Italy and Spain. Where HLA class I and class II types were available, the types were taken from metadata supplied by the sample provider, not from assay-based typing. The material from the prospective study consisted of cDNA or gDNA derived from T cells, B-cell-depleted T cells, or PBMCs. Subjects who had been exposed to COVID-19, were actively infected with it, or had recovered from it provided the deeply sampled blood TCRbeta repertoires that made up the dataset. Samples came from the ongoing ImmuneRACE study (first 160 participants) plus 1,254 subjects from 6 global collaborators. Nearly every sample came with metadata listing a de-identified subject ID, COVID-19 status, age in years and sex. The repertoires were released in a freely available public database meant as a resource for research on the immune response to SARS-CoV-2.

The germline V and J ends show losses of 4 bases and 4 bases respectively, and no gene match explains 6 bases of the junction. Taken from cysteine to phenylalanine, the CDR3 has 14 residues. This entry keeps only the CDR3 DNA: 42 bases, framed from base 1. The germline V gene (reference sequence) provides CDR1 SGHKS and CDR2 YYEKEE. In the prospective study, participants were roughly 18 to 95 years old, resided in about 25 geographic areas of the United States, and were enrolled through a virtual design. In the prospective study, cohorts were assigned on the basis of participant-reported clinical history obtained from a screening survey and a study questionnaire. For ImmuneRACE Cohort 3, a participant was defined as recovered based on two consecutive negative NP/OP PCR tests, clearance by a healthcare professional, or resolution of symptoms. Mobile phlebotomists in the prospective study collected whole blood, serum and a nasopharyngeal or oropharyngeal swab from every participant. Additional blood draws and questionnaires over an approximately two-month period could optionally be provided by prospective study participants. Before DNA extraction, prospective study blood samples were shipped either frozen or at room temperature.

The immunoSEQ Assay, a bias-controlled multiplex PCR, was used to amplify TCRbeta CDR3 regions from genomic DNA. The original methods were these. The number of nucleated cells in each sample was estimated by amplification of reference gene primers within the assay. To quantify the absolute abundance of each unique TCRbeta CDR3 rearrangement, sequence reads were collapsed and filtered. For each sample, productive Simpson clonality was calculated as the square root of Simpson's diversity index across productive rearrangements. TCRdb carries this immuneACCESS record with in-frame sequences only. Its versions omit some clonotypes, under half of them owing to an unresolved V gene in the studies checked, with the rest unexplained. V and J calls and clone size come straight from that table; D and trimming were deduced from the DNA. This sample holds approximately 400,000 clones; around four fifths were observed only once. About 5% of the sample goes to the ten largest clones.

Paper-wide results and their limitations: The amount of clinical and demographic metadata varied by source and participant and was provided uncurated.

This TCR was recovered from a woman between 50 and 59 years old who had recovered from COVID-19. Specimen: PBMCs or T cells enriched from blood (not recorded which). The chain is encoded by TRBV5-5 joined to TRBJ2-5, with TRBD2 identical over 8 junction bases. The sequenced DNA: TGTGCCAGCAGCCGGCGGGGGGTTGGAGAGACCCAGTACTTC. This yields the protein CASSRRGVGETQYF.